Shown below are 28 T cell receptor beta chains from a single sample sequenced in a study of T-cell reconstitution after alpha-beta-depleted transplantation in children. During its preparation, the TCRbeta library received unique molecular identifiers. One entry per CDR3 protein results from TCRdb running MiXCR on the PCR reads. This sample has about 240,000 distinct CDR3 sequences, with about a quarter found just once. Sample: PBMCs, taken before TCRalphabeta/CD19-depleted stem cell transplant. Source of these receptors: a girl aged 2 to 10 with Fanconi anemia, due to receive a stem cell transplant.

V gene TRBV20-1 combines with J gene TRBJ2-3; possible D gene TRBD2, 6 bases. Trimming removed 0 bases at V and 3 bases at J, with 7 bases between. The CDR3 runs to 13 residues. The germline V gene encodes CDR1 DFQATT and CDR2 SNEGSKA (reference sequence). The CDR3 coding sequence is TGCAGTGCTAGAGAGGGGAGGACAGATACGCAGTATTTT. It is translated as CSAREGRTDTQYF.

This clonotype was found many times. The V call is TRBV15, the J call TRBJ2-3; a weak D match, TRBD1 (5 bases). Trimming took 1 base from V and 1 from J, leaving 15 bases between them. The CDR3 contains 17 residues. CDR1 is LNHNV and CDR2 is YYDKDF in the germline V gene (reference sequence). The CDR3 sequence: CATSRGPAGLGTDTQYF. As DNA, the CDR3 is TGTGCCACCAGCAGAGGTCCGGCAGGGTTAGGCACAGATACGCAGTATTTT.

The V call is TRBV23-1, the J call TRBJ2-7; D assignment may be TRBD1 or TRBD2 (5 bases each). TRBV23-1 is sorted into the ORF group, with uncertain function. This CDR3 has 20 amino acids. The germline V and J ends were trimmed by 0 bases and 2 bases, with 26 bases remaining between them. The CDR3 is CASSQSVLGTHTLLAYEQYF. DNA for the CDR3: TGCGCCAGCAGTCAATCGGTTTTGGGGACCCATACCCTTCTTGCCTACGAGCAGTACTTC.

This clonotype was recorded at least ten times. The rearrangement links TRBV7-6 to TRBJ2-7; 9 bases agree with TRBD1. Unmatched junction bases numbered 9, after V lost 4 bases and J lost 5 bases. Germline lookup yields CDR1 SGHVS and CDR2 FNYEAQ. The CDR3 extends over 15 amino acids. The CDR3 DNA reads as TGTGCCAGCAGCTCACCCGGGACAGGGAACCACGAGCAGTACTTC. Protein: CASSSPGTGNHEQYF.

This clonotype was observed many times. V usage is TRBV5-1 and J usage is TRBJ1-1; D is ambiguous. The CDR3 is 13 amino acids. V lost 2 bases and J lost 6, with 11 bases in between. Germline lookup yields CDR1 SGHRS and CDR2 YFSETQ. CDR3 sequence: CASSFTDGAEAFF. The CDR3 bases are TGCGCCAGCAGCTTCACCGACGGAGCTGAAGCTTTCTTT. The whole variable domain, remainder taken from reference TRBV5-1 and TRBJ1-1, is KAGVTQTPRYLIKTRGQQVTLSCSPISGHRSVSWYQQTPGQGLQFLFEYFSETQRNKGNFPGRFSGRQFSNSRSEMNVSTLELGDSALYLCASSFTDGAEAFFGQGTRLTVV.

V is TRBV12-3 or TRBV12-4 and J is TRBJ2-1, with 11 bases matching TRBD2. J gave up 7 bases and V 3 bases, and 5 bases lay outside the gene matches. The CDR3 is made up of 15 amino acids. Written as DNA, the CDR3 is TGTGCCAGCAGTTTTACTAGCGGGAGCACAAATGAGCAGTTCTTC. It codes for CASSFTSGSTNEQFF.

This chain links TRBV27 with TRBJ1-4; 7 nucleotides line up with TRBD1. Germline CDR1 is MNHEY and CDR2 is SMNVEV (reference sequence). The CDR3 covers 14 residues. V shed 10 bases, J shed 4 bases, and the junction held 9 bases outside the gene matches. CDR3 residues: CATAPRDSNEKLFF. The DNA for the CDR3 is TGTGCCACCGCCCCTAGGGACAGTAATGAAAAACTGTTTTTT.

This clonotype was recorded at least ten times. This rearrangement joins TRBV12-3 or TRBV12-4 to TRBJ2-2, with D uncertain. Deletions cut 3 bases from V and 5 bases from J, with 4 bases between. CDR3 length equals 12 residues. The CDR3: CASSFLTGELFF. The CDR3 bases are TGTGCCAGCAGTTTTCTTACCGGGGAGCTGTTTTTT.

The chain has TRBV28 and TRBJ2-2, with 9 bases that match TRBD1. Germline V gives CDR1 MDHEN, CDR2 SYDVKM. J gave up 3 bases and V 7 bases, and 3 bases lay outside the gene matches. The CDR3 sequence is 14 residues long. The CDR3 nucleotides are TGTGCCAGCAAGAGGACAGGGGACACCGGGGAGCTGTTTTTT. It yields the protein CASKRTGDTGELFF.

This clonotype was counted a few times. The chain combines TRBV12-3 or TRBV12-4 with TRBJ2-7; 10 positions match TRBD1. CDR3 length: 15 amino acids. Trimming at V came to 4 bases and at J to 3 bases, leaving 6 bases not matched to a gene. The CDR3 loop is CASSSSRTGGYEQYF. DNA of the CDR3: TGTGCCAGCAGTTCAAGTCGGACAGGGGGCTACGAGCAGTACTTC.

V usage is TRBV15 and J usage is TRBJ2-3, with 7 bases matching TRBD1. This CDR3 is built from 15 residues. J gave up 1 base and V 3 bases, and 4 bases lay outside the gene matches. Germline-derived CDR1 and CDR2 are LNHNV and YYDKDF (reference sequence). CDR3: CATSSQGEGTDTQYF. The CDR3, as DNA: TGTGCCACCAGCAGTCAGGGGGAAGGCACAGATACGCAGTATTTT.

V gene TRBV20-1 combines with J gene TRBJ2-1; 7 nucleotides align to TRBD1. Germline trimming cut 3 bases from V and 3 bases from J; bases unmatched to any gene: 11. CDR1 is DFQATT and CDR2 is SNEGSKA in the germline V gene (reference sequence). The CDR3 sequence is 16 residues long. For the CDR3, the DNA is TGCAGTGCTAGGGCGTCAGACAGGGCCTACTACAATGAGCAGTTCTTC. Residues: CSARASDRAYYNEQFF.

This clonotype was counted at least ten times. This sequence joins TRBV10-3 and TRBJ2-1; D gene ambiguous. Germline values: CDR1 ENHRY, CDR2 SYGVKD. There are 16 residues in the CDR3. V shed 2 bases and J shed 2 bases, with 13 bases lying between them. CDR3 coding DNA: TGTGCCATCAGTGAGCGTCTCGCGGCCGCCTACAATGAGCAGTTCTTC. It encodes CAISERLAAAYNEQFF.

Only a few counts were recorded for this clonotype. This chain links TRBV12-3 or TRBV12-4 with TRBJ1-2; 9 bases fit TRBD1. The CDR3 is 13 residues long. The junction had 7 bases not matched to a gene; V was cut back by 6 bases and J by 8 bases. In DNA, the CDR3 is TGTGCCAGCAGGGTGGGACAGGGAGAAGGCTACACCTTC. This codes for CASRVGQGEGYTF.

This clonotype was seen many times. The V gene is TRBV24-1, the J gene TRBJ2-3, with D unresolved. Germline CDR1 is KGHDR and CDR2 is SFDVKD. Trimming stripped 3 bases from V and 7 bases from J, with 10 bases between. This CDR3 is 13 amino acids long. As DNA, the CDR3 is TGTGCCACCAGTGATCGATACTATTATACGCAGTATTTT. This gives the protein CATSDRYYYTQYF.

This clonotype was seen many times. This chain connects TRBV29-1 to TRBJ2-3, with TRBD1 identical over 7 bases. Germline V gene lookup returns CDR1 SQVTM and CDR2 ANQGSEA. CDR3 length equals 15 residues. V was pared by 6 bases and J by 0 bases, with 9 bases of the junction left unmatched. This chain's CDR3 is CSVEETGMSTDTQYF. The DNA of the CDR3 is TGCAGCGTCGAGGAGACAGGGATGAGCACAGATACGCAGTATTTT.

CDR3: CSASGQGAVDGYTF. The CDR3 DNA reads TGCAGTGCTAGCGGACAGGGGGCTGTTGATGGCTACACCTTC. This chain uses TRBV20-1 with TRBJ1-2; 11 nucleotides match TRBD1. J was trimmed by 6 bases and V by 3 bases; bases with no gene match: 6. This CDR3 spans 14 amino acids. Looked up from germline, CDR1 is DFQATT and CDR2 is SNEGSKA (reference sequence).

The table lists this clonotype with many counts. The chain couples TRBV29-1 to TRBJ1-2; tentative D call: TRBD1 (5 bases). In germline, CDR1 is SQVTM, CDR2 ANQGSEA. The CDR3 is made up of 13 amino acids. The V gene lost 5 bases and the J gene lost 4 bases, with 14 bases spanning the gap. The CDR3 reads CSVFQQVSYGYTF. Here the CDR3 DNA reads TGCAGCGTTTTTCAACAGGTTTCCTATGGCTACACCTTC.

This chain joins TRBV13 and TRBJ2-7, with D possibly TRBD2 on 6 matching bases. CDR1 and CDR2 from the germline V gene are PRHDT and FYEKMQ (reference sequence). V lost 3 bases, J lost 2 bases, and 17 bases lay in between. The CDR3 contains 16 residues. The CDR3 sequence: CASSFRPAGSTYEQYF. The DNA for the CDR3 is TGTGCCAGCAGCTTCCGTCCGGCGGGGTCCACCTACGAGCAGTACTTC. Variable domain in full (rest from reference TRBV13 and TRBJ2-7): AAGVIQSPRHLIKEKRETATLKCYPIPRHDTVYWYQQGPGQDPQFLISFYEKMQSDKGSIPDRFSAQQFSDYHSELNMSSLELGDSALYFCASSFRPAGSTYEQYFGPGTRLTVT.

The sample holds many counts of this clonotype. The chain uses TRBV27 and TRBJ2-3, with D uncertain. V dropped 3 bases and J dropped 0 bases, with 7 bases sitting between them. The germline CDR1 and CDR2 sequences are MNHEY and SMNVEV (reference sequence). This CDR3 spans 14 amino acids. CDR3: CASSFRVSTDTQYF. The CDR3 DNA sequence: TGTGCCAGCAGTTTTCGCGTAAGCACAGATACGCAGTATTTT.

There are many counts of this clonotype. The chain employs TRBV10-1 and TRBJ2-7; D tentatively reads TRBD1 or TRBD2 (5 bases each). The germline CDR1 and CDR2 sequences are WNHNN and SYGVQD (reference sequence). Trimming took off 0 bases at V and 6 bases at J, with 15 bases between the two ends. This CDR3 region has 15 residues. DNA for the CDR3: TGCGCCAGCAGTGAGTCAAGATACGGGGCGGCCGAGCAGTACTTC. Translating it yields CASSESRYGAAEQYF.

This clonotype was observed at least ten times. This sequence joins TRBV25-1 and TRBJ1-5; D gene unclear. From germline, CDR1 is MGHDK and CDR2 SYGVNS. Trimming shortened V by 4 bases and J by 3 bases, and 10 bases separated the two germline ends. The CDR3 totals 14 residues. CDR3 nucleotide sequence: TGTGCCAGCAGTGCCAGTTTATACAATCAGCCCCAGCATTTT. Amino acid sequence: CASSASLYNQPQHF.

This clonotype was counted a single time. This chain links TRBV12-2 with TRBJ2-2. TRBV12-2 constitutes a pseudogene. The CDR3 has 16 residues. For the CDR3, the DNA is TGTGCAAGTCGGCGTGGACGAATCGCGAACACCGGGGAGCTGTTTTTT. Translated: CASRRGRIANTGELFF.

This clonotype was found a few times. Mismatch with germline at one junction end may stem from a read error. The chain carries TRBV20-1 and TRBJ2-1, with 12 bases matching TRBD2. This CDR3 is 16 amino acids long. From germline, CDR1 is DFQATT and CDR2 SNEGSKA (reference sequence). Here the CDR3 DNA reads TGCTGTGCTAGACCCGCGGGACTAGCGGGTTACAATGAGCAGTTCTTC. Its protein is CCARPAGLAGYNEQFF.

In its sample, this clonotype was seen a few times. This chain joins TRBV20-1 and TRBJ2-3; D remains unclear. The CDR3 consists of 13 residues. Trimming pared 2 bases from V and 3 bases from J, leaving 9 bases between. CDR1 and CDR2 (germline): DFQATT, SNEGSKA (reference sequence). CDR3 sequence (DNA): TGCAGTGCTAGACTTCCCGGGACAGATACGCAGTATTTT. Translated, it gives CSARLPGTDTQYF.

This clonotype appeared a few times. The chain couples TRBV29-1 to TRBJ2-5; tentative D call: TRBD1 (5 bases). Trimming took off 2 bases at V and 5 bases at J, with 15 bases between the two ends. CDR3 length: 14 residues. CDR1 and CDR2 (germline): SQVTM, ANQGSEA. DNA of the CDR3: TGCAGCGTTGAAAGCTATCAGGGTGCGGAGACCCAGTACTTC. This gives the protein CSVESYQGAETQYF.

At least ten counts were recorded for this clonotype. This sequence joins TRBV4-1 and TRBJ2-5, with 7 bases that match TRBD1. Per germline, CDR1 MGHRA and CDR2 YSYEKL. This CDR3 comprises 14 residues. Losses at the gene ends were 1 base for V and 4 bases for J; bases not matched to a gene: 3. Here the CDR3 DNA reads TGCGCCAGCAGCCAAGGACAGGGAACAGAGACCCAGTACTTC. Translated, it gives CASSQGQGTETQYF.

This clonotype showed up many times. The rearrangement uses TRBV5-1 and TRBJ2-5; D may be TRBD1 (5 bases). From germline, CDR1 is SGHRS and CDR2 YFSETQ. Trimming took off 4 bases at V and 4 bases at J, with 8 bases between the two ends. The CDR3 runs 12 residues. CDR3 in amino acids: CASSNDRETQYF. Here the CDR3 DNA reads TGCGCCAGCAGCAATGACAGAGAGACCCAGTACTTC.